A selection of T cell receptor beta chains follows, all from one sample in a study of T-cell reconstitution after alpha-beta-depleted transplantation in children. Each CDR3 protein is one row after TCRdb ran MiXCR on the PCR reads. The sample consists of about 210,000 distinct CDR3 sequences, 17% of them appearing once. The sequenced sample was PBMCs, mostly from graft donor cells, obtained 360 days after TCRalphabeta/CD19-depleted stem cell transplant. Source of these receptors: a male patient aged 2-9 years who had a stem cell transplant for acute lymphoblastic leukemia, so the T cells may come from the graft donor. The CDR3 runs from the conserved cysteine through the conserved F or W. Fields, in order: J gene, D gene, V gene, clone size, CDR3 protein, CDR3 DNA. D genes are given only for firm matches. A clone size is listed for some rows: how often the clone was seen (once, few, many), or a class if it is expanded.

>TRBJ2-1|NA|TRBV7-9|few
CASSWRQFNEQFF
TGTGCCAGCAGCTGGAGACAGTTCAATGAGCAGTTCTTC
>TRBJ2-5|TRBD2|TRBV7-9|few
CASSFPGTRGYQETQYF
TGTGCCAGCAGTTTCCCCGGGACTAGAGGGTACCAAGAGACCCAGTACTTC
>TRBJ1-1|TRBD1|TRBV12-5|NA
CASGLFTGQGAVMNTEAFF
TGTGCTAGTGGTTTGTTTACCGGACAGGGGGCTGTCATGAACACTGAAGCTTTCTTT
>TRBJ1-1|NA|TRBV6-2/TRBV6-3|NA
CASSYNSPTEAFF
TGTGCCAGCAGTTACAATAGTCCCACTGAAGCTTTCTTT
>TRBJ2-2|NA|TRBV5-1|few
CASSFRAVGELFF
TGCGCCAGCAGCTTCAGGGCAGTCGGGGAGCTGTTTTTT
>TRBJ1-5|TRBD1|TRBV18|NA
CASSLRTGNQPQHF
TGTGCCAGCTCACTAAGGACAGGTAATCAGCCCCAGCATTTT
>TRBJ1-4|NA|TRBV11-1|NA
CASSSKDSGEGTNEKLFF
TGTGCCAGCAGCTCCAAAGACTCAGGGGAGGGAACTAATGAAAAACTGTTTTTT
>TRBJ2-1|TRBD2|TRBV7-9|NA
CASSSAGTSGDNEQFF
TGTGCCAGCAGCTCGGCCGGGACTAGCGGGGACAATGAGCAGTTCTTC
>TRBJ1-5|TRBD1|TRBV6-1|few
CASASHTGTGSNQPQHF
TGTGCCAGTGCATCCCACACCGGGACAGGGAGCAATCAGCCCCAGCATTTT
>TRBJ2-1|TRBD2|TRBV13|few
CASSPDIAGGPAEQFF
TGTGCCAGCAGCCCAGATATAGCGGGGGGGCCGGCTGAGCAGTTCTTC
>TRBJ2-7|TRBD2|TRBV7-6|few
CASSLIPGTSGTFGEQYF
TGTGCCAGCAGCTTAATTCCGGGGACTAGCGGGACCTTCGGCGAGCAGTACTTC
>TRBJ2-5|TRBD2|TRBV6-2/TRBV6-3|few
CASRAQPGLAGQETQYF
TGTGCCAGCAGAGCCCAACCTGGACTAGCGGGGCAAGAGACCCAGTACTTC
>TRBJ1-5|TRBD1|TRBV15|NA
CATGTGVFDQPQHF
TGTGCCACCGGGACAGGGGTGTTTGATCAGCCCCAGCATTTT
>TRBJ2-5|NA|TRBV11-2|NA
CASSLGPLQYF
TGTGCCAGCAGCTTGGGGCCCCTCCAGTACTTC
>TRBJ2-5|NA|TRBV29-1|many
CSVQDNQETQYF
TGCAGCGTTCAAGACAACCAAGAGACCCAGTACTTC
>TRBJ1-5|NA|TRBV18|NA
CASSPGSDQPQHF
TGTGCCAGCTCACCAGGATCTGATCAGCCCCAGCATTTT
>TRBJ2-1|NA|TRBV18|few
CASSPREGDEQFF
TGTGCCAGCTCACCCCGAGAGGGCGATGAGCAGTTCTTC
>TRBJ2-3|NA|TRBV6-2/TRBV6-3|NA
CASSLLEGRHTQYF
TGTGCCAGCAGCCTATTAGAGGGCCGGCATACGCAGTATTTT
>TRBJ2-5|NA|TRBV7-7|NA
CASSGQQETQYF
TGTGCCAGCAGCGGACAGCAAGAGACCCAGTACTTC
>TRBJ2-6|NA|TRBV29-1|NA
CSVKGSGANVLTF
TGCAGCGTGAAGGGGTCTGGGGCCAACGTCCTGACTTTC
>TRBJ2-7|NA|TRBV6-5|NA
CASSYSWQSSYEQYF
TGTGCCAGCAGTTACTCTTGGCAGAGCTCCTACGAGCAGTACTTC
>TRBJ1-1|TRBD1|TRBV27|NA
CASSGPGQMNTEAFF
TGTGCCAGCAGTGGACCGGGACAGATGAACACTGAAGCTTTCTTT
>TRBJ2-7|TRBD2|TRBV10-3|few
CAISEWTASGAYEQYF
TGTGCCATCAGTGAGTGGACAGCTAGCGGGGCCTACGAGCAGTACTTC
>TRBJ2-4|TRBD2|TRBV20-1|NA
CSASGGAAKNIQYF
TGCAGTGCGAGCGGGGGGGCGGCCAAAAACATTCAGTACTTC
>TRBJ1-5|NA|TRBV29-1|many
CSVEASGEGNQPQHF
TGCAGCGTTGAAGCCTCAGGGGAGGGCAATCAGCCCCAGCATTTT
>TRBJ1-1|NA|TRBV12-3/TRBV12-4|few
CASTHGGGKHMNTEAFF
TGTGCCAGCACCCACGGGGGGGGAAAGCACATGAACACTGAAGCTTTCTTT
>TRBJ1-4|NA|TRBV7-9|NA
CASSVVGFVLFF
TGTGCCAGCAGCGTCGTGGGGTTCGTACTGTTTTTT
>TRBJ2-1|NA|TRBV12-3/TRBV12-4|NA
CASSLGGLLYNEQFF
TGTGCCAGCAGTTTGGGAGGACTACTGTACAATGAGCAGTTCTTC